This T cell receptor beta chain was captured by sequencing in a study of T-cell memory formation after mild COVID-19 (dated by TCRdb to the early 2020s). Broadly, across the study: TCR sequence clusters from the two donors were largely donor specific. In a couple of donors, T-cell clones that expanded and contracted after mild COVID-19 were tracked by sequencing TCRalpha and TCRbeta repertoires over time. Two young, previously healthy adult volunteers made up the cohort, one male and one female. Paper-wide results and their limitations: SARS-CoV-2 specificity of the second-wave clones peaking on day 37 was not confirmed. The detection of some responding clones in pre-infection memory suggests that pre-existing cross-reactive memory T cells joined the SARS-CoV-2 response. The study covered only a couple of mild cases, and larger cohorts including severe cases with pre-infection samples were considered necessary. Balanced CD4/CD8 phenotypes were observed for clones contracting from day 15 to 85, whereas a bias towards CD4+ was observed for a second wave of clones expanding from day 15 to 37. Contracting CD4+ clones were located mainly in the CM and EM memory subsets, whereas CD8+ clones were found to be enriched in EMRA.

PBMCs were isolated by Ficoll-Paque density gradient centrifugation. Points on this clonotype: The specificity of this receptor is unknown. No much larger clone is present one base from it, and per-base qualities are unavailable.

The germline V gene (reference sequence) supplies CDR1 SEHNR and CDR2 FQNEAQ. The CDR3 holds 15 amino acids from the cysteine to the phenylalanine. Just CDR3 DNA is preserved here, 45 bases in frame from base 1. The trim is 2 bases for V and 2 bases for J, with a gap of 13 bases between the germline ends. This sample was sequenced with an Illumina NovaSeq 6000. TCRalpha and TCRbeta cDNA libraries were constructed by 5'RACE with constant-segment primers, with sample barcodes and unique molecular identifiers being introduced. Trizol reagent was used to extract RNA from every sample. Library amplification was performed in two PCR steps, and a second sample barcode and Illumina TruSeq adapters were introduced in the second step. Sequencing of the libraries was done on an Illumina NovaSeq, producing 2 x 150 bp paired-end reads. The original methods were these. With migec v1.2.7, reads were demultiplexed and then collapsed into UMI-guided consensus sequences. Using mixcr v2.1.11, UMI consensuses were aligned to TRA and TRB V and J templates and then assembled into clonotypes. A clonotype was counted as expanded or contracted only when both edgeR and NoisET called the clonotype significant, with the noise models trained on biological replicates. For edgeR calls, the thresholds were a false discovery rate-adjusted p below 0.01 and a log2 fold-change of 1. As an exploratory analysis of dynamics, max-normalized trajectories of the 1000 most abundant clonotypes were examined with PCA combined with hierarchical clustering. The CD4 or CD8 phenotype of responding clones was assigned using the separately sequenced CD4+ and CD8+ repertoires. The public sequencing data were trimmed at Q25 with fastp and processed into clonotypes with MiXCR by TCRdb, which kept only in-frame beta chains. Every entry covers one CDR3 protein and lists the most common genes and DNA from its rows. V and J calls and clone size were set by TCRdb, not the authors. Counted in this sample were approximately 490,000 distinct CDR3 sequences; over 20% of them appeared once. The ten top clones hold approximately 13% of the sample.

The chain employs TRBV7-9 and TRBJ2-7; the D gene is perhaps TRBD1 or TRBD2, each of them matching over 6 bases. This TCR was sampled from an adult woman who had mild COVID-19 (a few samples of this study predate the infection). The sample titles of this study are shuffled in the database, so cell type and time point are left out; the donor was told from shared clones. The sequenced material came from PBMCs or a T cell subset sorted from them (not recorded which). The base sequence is TGTGCCAGCAGCTTAATCGGGGGCGAAACCTACGAGCAGTACTTC. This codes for CASSLIGGETYEQYF.